The present T cell receptor (beta chain) was sequenced within a study of blood T cells in healthy people across ages. Through a sample-barcoded 5' primer and a J-beta primer mix, a second PCR was run for about 6 to 12 cycles. TCRdb recomputed calls from the 5' RACE reads with MiXCR, one row per CDR3 protein. This sample has some 700,000 distinct CDR3 sequences, with about 40% found just once. Germline CDR1 and CDR2: MNHEY and SMNVEV (reference sequence). This CDR3 is built from 11 residues. V dropped 8 bases and J dropped 6 bases, with 8 bases sitting between them. The V and J genes are TRBV27 and TRBJ2-1, with unresolved D. Material for sequencing was blood. The receptor was derived from a woman aged 60-75 years in good health. CDR3 bases: TGTGCCAGCCACCTGGGCAATGAGCAGTTCTTC. It codes for CASHLGNEQFF.